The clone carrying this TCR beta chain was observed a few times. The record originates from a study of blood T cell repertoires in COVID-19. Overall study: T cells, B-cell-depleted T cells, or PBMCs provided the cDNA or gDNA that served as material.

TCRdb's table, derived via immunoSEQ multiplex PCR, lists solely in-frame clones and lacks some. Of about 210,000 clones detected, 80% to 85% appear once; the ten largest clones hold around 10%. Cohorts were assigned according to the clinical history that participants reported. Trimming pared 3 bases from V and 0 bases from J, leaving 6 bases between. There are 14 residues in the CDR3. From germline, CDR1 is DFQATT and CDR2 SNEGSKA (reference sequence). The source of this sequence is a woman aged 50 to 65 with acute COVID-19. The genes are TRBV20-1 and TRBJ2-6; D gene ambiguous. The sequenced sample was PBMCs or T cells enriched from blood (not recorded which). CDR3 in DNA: TGCAGTGCTAGTAAGCCCTCTGGGGCCAACGTCCTGACTTTC. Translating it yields CSASKPSGANVLTF.